This T cell receptor (beta chain) originates from a study of blood T cell repertoires in COVID-19. Study-level information: COVID-19 samples from acute and convalescent phases originated in the United States, Italy and Spain. T cells, B-cell-depleted T cells, or PBMCs supplied cDNA or gDNA.

This CDR3 contains 15 residues. Looked up from germline, CDR1 is SGHTS and CDR2 is YDEGEE. V was pared by 3 bases and J by 4 bases, with 3 bases of the junction left unmatched. As originally analysed: Nucleated cell counts were estimated from reference gene primer amplification. Here immunoSEQ multiplex PCR was the method, and the copy in TCRdb shows in-frame clones only, minus some. D and trimming come from the DNA, and the V and J calls and clone size come from that table. The data hold about 150,000 clones, with nearly 80% observed a single time. This receptor was obtained from a man at least 80 years old with acute or convalescent COVID-19. Material: peripheral blood. This chain links TRBV5-8 with TRBJ2-7; 14 bases fit TRBD2. The CDR3 bases are TGTGCCAGCAGCTCCGGGACTAGCGGGGGTTACGAGCAGTACGTC. This encodes CASSSGTSGGYEQYV.